Sequencing of this T cell receptor beta chain was carried out in a study of cytomegalovirus exposure and HLA in healthy donors. Germline V gene data show CDR1 as MNHEY and CDR2 as SVGAGI. V was pared by 2 bases and J by 1 base, with 8 bases between. This CDR3 spans 15 amino acids. PCR used 60 Vbeta primers and 13 Jbeta primers. In the original processing: The authors later counted around 80 million unique TCR beta chains, roughly 10 million of them shared. Method: immunoSEQ multiplex PCR; TCRdb's copy keeps in-frame clones and lacks some. V and J calls and clone size are given by that table; D and trimming were obtained from the DNA. The sample gives 100,000 to 150,000 clones, about 80% of which show up once; approximately 4% is in the top ten. By proportion, this clone is medium-sized. The antigen is not known. Study-level findings and limits: The classifier was said to identify cytomegalovirus status with high specificity and sensitivity. It was only CMV serostatus that was available as immune exposure information.

The sequence derives from a woman aged 40 to 50 in good health and CMV-seronegative. The chain combines TRBV6-5 with TRBJ2-2, with TRBD1 as a possible D gene (5 bases). Material: PBMCs. This CDR3 reads CASSYGALNTGELFF. Here the CDR3 DNA reads TGTGCCAGCAGTTACGGGGCGCTGAACACCGGGGAGCTGTTTTTT.